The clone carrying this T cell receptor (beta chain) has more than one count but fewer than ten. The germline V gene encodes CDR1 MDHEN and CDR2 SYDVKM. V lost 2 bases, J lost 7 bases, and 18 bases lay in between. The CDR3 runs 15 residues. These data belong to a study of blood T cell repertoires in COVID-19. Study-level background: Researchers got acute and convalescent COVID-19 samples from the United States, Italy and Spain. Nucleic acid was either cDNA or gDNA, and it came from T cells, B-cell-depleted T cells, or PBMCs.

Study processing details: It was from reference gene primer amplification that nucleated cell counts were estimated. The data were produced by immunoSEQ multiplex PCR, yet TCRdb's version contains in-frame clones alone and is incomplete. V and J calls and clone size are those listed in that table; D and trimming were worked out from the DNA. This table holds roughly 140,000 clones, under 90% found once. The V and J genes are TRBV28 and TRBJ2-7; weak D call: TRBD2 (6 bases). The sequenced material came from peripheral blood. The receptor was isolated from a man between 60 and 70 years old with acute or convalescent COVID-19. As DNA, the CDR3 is TGTGCCAGCAGTTTAGAGGAGACCGGGCGGGGAGAGCAGTACTTC. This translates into CASSLEETGRGEQYF.